These T cell receptor beta chains were read from a single sample in a study of CD8+ T cells in alopecia areata. Here immunoSEQ multiplex PCR was the method, and the copy in TCRdb shows in-frame clones only, minus some. The sample shows about 150,000 clones, around 47% of them seen only once. The sequenced sample was CD4+ T cells sorted from blood. The source is a human donor with alopecia areata. CDR3s include the opening cysteine and the closing phenylalanine or tryptophan. D genes are given only for firm matches. Clone sizes are given selectively: once, few, many, or a class where the clone is expanded.

j_call d_call clone_size v_call cdr3_aa cdr3_nt
TRBJ2-3 TRBD1 . TRBV28 CASSLSTGTGLDTQYF TGTGCCAGCAGTTTGTCGACCGGGACAGGGCTAGATACGCAGTATTTT
TRBJ2-3 TRBD2 . TRBV7-9 CASSFRRGLAGASTDTQYF TGTGCCAGCAGCTTCCGGCGAGGACTAGCGGGGGCTAGCACAGATACGCAGTATTTT
TRBJ1-2 TRBD1 few TRBV29-1 CSCLQGANYGYTF TGCAGCTGTTTACAGGGGGCCAACTATGGCTACACCTTC
TRBJ2-1 . once TRBV10-3 CAIAGTNEQFF TGTGCCATCGCGGGAACAAATGAGCAGTTCTTC
TRBJ2-6 . . TRBV28 CASREQGGANVLTF TGTGCCAGCAGGGAACAGGGTGGGGCCAACGTCCTGACTTTC
TRBJ1-5 . . TRBV29-1 CSVAHGGYQPQHF TGCAGCGTTGCCCATGGGGGGTATCAGCCCCAGCATTTT
TRBJ2-5 TRBD2 . TRBV4-1 CASSQASGRGTQYF TGCGCCAGCAGCCAAGCTAGCGGTAGGGGGACCCAGTACTTC
TRBJ2-6 . . TRBV4-1 CASSQDLRSGANVLTF TGCGCCAGCAGCCAAGATCTACGCTCTGGGGCCAACGTCCTGACTTTC
TRBJ2-1 . . TRBV30 CAWRQRSYNEQFF TGTGCCTGGAGGCAGCGCTCCTACAATGAGCAGTTCTTC
TRBJ2-1 TRBD1 . TRBV30 CAWSGDRDNEQFF TGTGCCTGGAGTGGAGACAGGGACAATGAGCAGTTCTTC
TRBJ1-1 . few TRBV4-1 CASSPGTWNTEAFF TGCGCCAGCAGCCCAGGGACGTGGAACACTGAAGCTTTCTTT
TRBJ2-3 . . TRBV27 CASNVVRLSSTDTQYF TGTGCCAGCAACGTGGTCCGGCTCTCTAGCACAGATACGCAGTATTTT
TRBJ1-2 . . TRBV6-6 CASSSNREGYTF TGTGCCAGCAGTTCAAACAGAGAGGGCTACACCTTC
TRBJ1-2 TRBD1 . TRBV5-4 CASSSRTGALGYTF TGTGCCAGCAGCTCGCGGACAGGGGCGCTTGGCTACACCTTC
TRBJ1-1 . . TRBV5-1 CASSRDSNTEAFF TGCGCCAGCAGCCGGGATTCGAACACTGAAGCTTTCTTT
TRBJ2-3 TRBD2 . TRBV28 CASSLSGRGPDTQYF TGTGCCAGCAGTTTGAGCGGGAGGGGGCCAGATACGCAGTATTTT
TRBJ2-3 TRBD2 few TRBV29-1 CSVESSGWGTQYF TGCAGCGTTGAGTCTAGCGGGTGGGGAACGCAGTATTTT
TRBJ1-1 . . TRBV30 CAWSDRWAEAFF TGTGCCTGGAGTGACCGCTGGGCTGAAGCTTTCTTT
TRBJ2-7 TRBD1 once TRBV7-2 CASSSTGTAIYEQYF TGTGCCAGCAGCTCCACCGGGACAGCGATCTACGAGCAGTACTTC
TRBJ1-2 . . TRBV30 CAWTRDWGYTF TGTGCCTGGACCCGAGACTGGGGCTACACCTTC
TRBJ1-2 . . TRBV15 CATSPGWNSGYTF TGTGCCACCAGCCCGGGCTGGAATAGTGGCTACACCTTC
TRBJ2-4 TRBD1 . TRBV5-1 CASSLAPGTQGAKNIQYF TGCGCCAGCAGCTTGGCGCCGGGTACACAGGGGGCCAAAAACATTCAGTACTTC
TRBJ1-5 . . TRBV5-1 CASSLGPYQPQHF TGCGCCAGCAGCTTAGGGCCCTATCAGCCCCAGCATTTT
TRBJ2-3 . few TRBV4-1 CASSQWYYPGSTDTQYF TGCGCCAGCAGCCAATGGTATTATCCAGGGAGCACAGATACGCAGTATTTT
TRBJ1-2 . . TRBV30 CAWSVFTHGYTF TGTGCCTGGAGTGTATTCACACATGGCTACACCTTC
TRBJ1-2 . . TRBV30 CAALRGGYGYTF TGTGCCGCCCTTCGCGGCGGCTATGGCTACACCTTC
TRBJ1-1 . . TRBV28 CASSPVEGKGTEAFF TGTGCCAGCAGTCCCGTCGAGGGAAAGGGCACTGAAGCTTTCTTT
TRBJ1-1 . . TRBV5-1 CASSPWAGVNTEAFF TGCGCCAGCAGCCCTTGGGCAGGGGTGAACACTGAAGCTTTCTTT
TRBJ1-1 . few TRBV25-1 CASIGHPSTEAFF TGTGCCAGCATTGGACACCCGAGCACTGAAGCTTTCTTT
TRBJ2-7 TRBD1 few TRBV5-1 CASRRDRGRGEQYF TGCGCCAGCAGGCGAGACAGGGGGCGCGGCGAGCAGTACTTC
TRBJ2-1 . many TRBV7-8 CASSSTGTTYNEQFF TGTGCCAGCAGCTCGACCGGGACCACTTACAATGAGCAGTTCTTC
TRBJ2-1 . . TRBV9 CASSVVGREDEQFF TGTGCCAGCAGCGTAGTAGGCAGGGAGGACGAGCAGTTCTTC
TRBJ2-7 . few TRBV7-9 CASSRPQVSYEQYF TGTGCCAGCAGCCGCCCTCAGGTCTCCTACGAGCAGTACTTC
TRBJ2-3 . . TRBV9 CASSVAAHGSLSTDTQYF TGTGCCAGCAGCGTAGCGGCTCACGGATCACTAAGCACAGATACGCAGTATTTT
TRBJ2-2 . . TRBV29-1 CSATTGPNTGELFF TGCAGCGCTACGACAGGTCCGAACACCGGGGAGCTGTTTTTT
TRBJ2-5 . . TRBV27 CASSPDLPRTQYF TGTGCCAGCAGCCCTGACCTTCCCCGGACCCAGTACTTC
TRBJ2-1 . . TRBV15 CATGDLNEQFF TGTGCCACCGGAGATTTGAATGAGCAGTTCTTC
TRBJ2-7 . . TRBV18 CASSLLDRYEQYF TGTGCCAGCTCACTTCTAGACCGATACGAGCAGTACTTC
TRBJ2-3 . . TRBV25-1 CASTSVANTQYF TGTGCCAGCACGTCCGTTGCCAATACGCAGTATTTT
TRBJ2-5 . . TRBV4-1 CASSQESKETQYF TGCGCCAGCAGCCAAGAGAGTAAAGAGACCCAGTACTTC
TRBJ1-1 . . TRBV29-1 CSTGHREAFF TGCAGCACAGGGCATCGTGAAGCTTTCTTT
TRBJ2-1 . once TRBV6-5 CASSYSNEQFF TGTGCCAGCAGTTACTCGAATGAGCAGTTCTTC
TRBJ2-7 TRBD1 few TRBV6-1 CASSEISGTGYYEQYF TGTGCCAGCAGTGAAATTTCCGGGACAGGGTACTACGAGCAGTACTTC
TRBJ2-4 . few TRBV29-1 CSVRTEIAKNIQYF TGCAGCGTTCGGACAGAGATAGCCAAAAACATTCAGTACTTC
TRBJ2-7 TRBD1 . TRBV29-1 CSVGTGIYEQYF TGCAGCGTTGGGACAGGAATATACGAGCAGTACTTC